The rows below give T cell receptor beta chains drawn from one sample of a study of beta chain features in type 1 diabetes. TCRdb keeps only in-frame clones here, not all; method: immunoSEQ multiplex PCR. The sample records a few hundred thousand clones, about 15% being singletons. The source material was naive CD4+ T cells from blood. Receptors originate from a man aged 18-30 years with type 1 diabetes. Both conserved end residues are part of each CDR3. The D gene is left open where the match is weak. For some rows the clone size is stated as once, few or many, or as a class when expanded; others skip it.

size	V	D	J	CDR3	DNA
-	TRBV18	TRBD1	TRBJ1-2	CASSRDRADYGYTF	TGTGCCAGCTCACGTGACAGGGCCGACTATGGCTACACCTTC
few	TRBV9	TRBD1	TRBJ1-6	CASSRTGPQMAGSPLHF	TGTGCCAGCAGCCGGACAGGTCCCCAGATGGCGGGATCACCCCTCCACTTT
-	TRBV7-9	-	TRBJ2-4	CASSLDRSPLAKNIQYF	TGTGCCAGCAGCTTAGACAGGTCCCCATTAGCCAAAAACATTCAGTACTTC
-	TRBV6-6	-	TRBJ1-3	CASRLWSGNTIYF	TGTGCCAGCAGACTGTGGTCTGGAAACACCATATATTTT
-	TRBV7-9	-	TRBJ1-1	CASSLGKGGAFF	TGTGCCAGCAGCTTAGGCAAAGGCGGGGCTTTCTTT
few	TRBV4-3	TRBD1	TRBJ1-2	CASSHRQGADYGYTF	TGCGCCAGCAGCCACAGACAGGGGGCTGACTATGGCTACACCTTC
few	TRBV30	-	TRBJ1-5	CAWSGGEYQPQHF	TGTGCCTGGAGTGGGGGGGAGTATCAGCCCCAGCATTTT
few	TRBV7-9	TRBD2	TRBJ2-7	CASHSTGGFLDEQYF	TGTGCCAGCCACTCCACGGGAGGTTTCCTAGACGAGCAGTACTTC
-	TRBV28	-	TRBJ1-1	CASTQGNTEAFF	TGTGCCTCGACACAGGGGAACACTGAAGCTTTCTTT
once	TRBV7-9	TRBD1	TRBJ2-1	CASSRGWDSLSYNEQFF	TGTGCCAGCAGCCGAGGCTGGGACAGCCTCTCCTACAATGAGCAGTTCTTC
-	TRBV9	-	TRBJ2-3	CASSVGIAGTDTQYF	TGTGCCAGCAGCGTAGGGATAGCGGGCACAGATACGCAGTATTTT
-	TRBV7-9	TRBD1	TRBJ2-7	CASSWVTGTYEQYF	TGTGCCAGCAGCTGGGTGACAGGGACCTACGAGCAGTACTTC
-	TRBV28	TRBD1	TRBJ2-7	CASSQPGQGAGEQYF	TGTGCCAGCAGTCAACCGGGACAGGGGGCTGGCGAGCAGTACTTC
few	TRBV11-2	-	TRBJ2-5	CASSLVAGAETQYF	TGTGCCAGCAGCCTCGTGGCGGGGGCCGAGACCCAGTACTTC
few	TRBV5-1	TRBD2	TRBJ2-1	CASSPLAGGPNEQFF	TGCGCCAGCAGCCCGCTAGCGGGGGGGCCTAATGAGCAGTTCTTC
few	TRBV9	-	TRBJ2-2	CASSPRTGSGGELFF	TGTGCCAGCAGCCCCCGGACTGGGTCCGGCGGGGAGCTGTTTTTT
few	TRBV7-2	TRBD2	TRBJ2-2	CASSWGLAGLTGELFF	TGTGCCAGCAGCTGGGGACTAGCGGGACTCACCGGGGAGCTGTTTTTT
few	TRBV28	TRBD1	TRBJ2-1	CASSSTGGAYNEQFF	TGTGCCAGCAGTTCCACAGGGGGCGCGTACAATGAGCAGTTCTTC
few	TRBV19	-	TRBJ2-3	CASTGSGGRDTQYF	TGTGCCAGTACCGGCTCCGGGGGGCGAGATACGCAGTATTTT
-	TRBV7-8	-	TRBJ2-2	CASSSRGGGNTGELFF	TGTGCCAGCAGCTCCCGAGGGGGGGGGAACACCGGGGAGCTGTTTTTT
few	TRBV15	TRBD2	TRBJ2-1	CATRLAGGDEQFF	TGTGCCACCCGACTAGCGGGAGGGGATGAGCAGTTCTTC
few	TRBV7-2	TRBD2	TRBJ2-2	CASSFTSGRRVGELFF	TGTGCCAGCAGCTTTACTAGCGGGAGGAGGGTCGGGGAGCTGTTTTTT
few	TRBV18	-	TRBJ2-7	CASSPVQPSSYEQYF	TGTGCCAGCTCACCAGTACAGCCAAGCTCCTACGAGCAGTACTTC
-	TRBV28	TRBD1	TRBJ2-7	CASTLTRQGRIIGYEQYF	TGTGCCAGCACCTTGACCAGACAGGGGAGGATAATTGGCTACGAGCAGTACTTC
-	TRBV30	TRBD1	TRBJ1-2	CAWTTGQGYGYTF	TGTGCCTGGACCACCGGACAGGGGTATGGCTACACCTTC
once	TRBV28	-	TRBJ1-4	CASSPFYEKNEKLFF	TGTGCCAGCAGTCCCTTTTATGAGAAGAATGAAAAACTGTTTTTT
few	TRBV5-4	-	TRBJ2-6	CASSRGTLSSGANVLTF	TGTGCCAGCAGCCGCGGGACTTTGAGCTCTGGGGCCAACGTCCTGACTTTC
few	TRBV5-1	-	TRBJ2-2	CASSLAGGGELFF	TGCGCCAGCAGCTTGGCCGGAGGCGGGGAGCTGTTTTTT
few	TRBV4-2	-	TRBJ1-5	CASSWQGNQPQHF	TGTGCCAGCAGCTGGCAGGGGAATCAGCCCCAGCATTTT
few	TRBV12-5	TRBD2	TRBJ2-1	CASGSGVHNEQFF	TGTGCTAGTGGGAGCGGGGTTCACAATGAGCAGTTCTTC
-	TRBV4-1	TRBD2	TRBJ2-1	CASSQDHGLAASYNEQFF	TGCGCCAGCAGCCAAGATCACGGACTAGCGGCCTCCTACAATGAGCAGTTCTTC
-	TRBV27	TRBD2	TRBJ2-1	CASSLLSGRPYNEQFF	TGTGCCAGCAGTTTATTATCCGGGAGGCCCTACAATGAGCAGTTCTTC
few	TRBV7-9	-	TRBJ1-2	CASSFGGEDYGYTF	TGTGCCAGCAGCTTCGGGGGAGAGGACTATGGCTACACCTTC
few	TRBV12-5	TRBD1	TRBJ1-4	CASGPDRVVEKLFF	TGTGCTAGTGGTCCCGACAGGGTCGTTGAAAAACTGTTTTTT
few	TRBV9	TRBD2	TRBJ2-1	CASSVGLAGEDEQFF	TGTGCCAGCAGCGTAGGGTTAGCGGGAGAGGATGAGCAGTTCTTC
-	TRBV5-4	TRBD1	TRBJ2-5	CASSTGQGETQYF	TGTGCCAGCAGCACGGGACAGGGAGAGACCCAGTACTTC
-	TRBV6-1	TRBD1	TRBJ2-3	CASSDLAGGEADTQYF	TGTGCCAGCAGTGATTTGGCAGGGGGCGAGGCAGATACGCAGTATTTT